The clone carrying this T cell receptor (beta chain) was observed at least ten times. The target antigen is unknown. The data stem from a study of T cell repertoires in cytomegalovirus infection. The CDR3 covers 15 residues. Germline V gene data show CDR1 as SEHNR and CDR2 as FQNEAQ (reference sequence). Trimming cost V 5 bases and J 4 bases, with 18 bases left between them. TCRdb recomputed calls from the reads with MiXCR, one row per CDR3 protein. Among about 310,000 distinct CDR3 sequences listed, just under 25% were seen once. This receptor was taken from a human donor in good health (CMV status not recorded). Some clones in this sample may be carry-over from other donors' samples. Source: cultured PBMCs, taken from culture after CMV antigen stimulation. The chain combines TRBV7-9 with TRBJ2-7; D ambiguous. Here the CDR3 DNA reads TGTGCCAGCAGCGCCCCCAGCCACGGGTTGTACGAGCAGTACTTC. The encoded protein is CASSAPSHGLYEQYF.